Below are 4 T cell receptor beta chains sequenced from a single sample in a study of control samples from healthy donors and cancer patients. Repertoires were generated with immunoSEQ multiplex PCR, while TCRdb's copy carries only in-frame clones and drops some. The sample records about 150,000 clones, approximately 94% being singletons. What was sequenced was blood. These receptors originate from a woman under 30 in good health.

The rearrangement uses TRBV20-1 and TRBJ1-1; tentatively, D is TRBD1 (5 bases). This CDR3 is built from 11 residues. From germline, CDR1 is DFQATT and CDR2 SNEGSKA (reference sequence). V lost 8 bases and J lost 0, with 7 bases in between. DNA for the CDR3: TGCAGTCAGGGATTGAACACTGAAGCTTTCTTT. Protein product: CSQGLNTEAFF.

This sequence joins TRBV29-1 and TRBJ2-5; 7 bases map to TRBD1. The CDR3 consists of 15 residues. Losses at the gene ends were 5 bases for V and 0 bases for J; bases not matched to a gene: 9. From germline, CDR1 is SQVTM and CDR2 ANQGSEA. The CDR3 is CSVPPDRRYQETQYF. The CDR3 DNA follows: TGCAGCGTTCCCCCGGACAGGCGGTACCAAGAGACCCAGTACTTC.

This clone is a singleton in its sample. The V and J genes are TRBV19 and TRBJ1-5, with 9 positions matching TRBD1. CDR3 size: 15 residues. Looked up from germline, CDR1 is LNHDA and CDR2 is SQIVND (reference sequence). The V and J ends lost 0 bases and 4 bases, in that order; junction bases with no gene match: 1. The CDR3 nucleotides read TGTGCCAGTAGTATAGAAGGGACAGGGAATCAGCCCCAGCATTTT. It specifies CASSIEGTGNQPQHF.

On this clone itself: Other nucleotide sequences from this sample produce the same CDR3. CDR3 sequence (DNA): TGTGCCAGCAGCCTCGGACAGAACTATGGCTACACCTTC. It translates to CASSLGQNYGYTF. V usage is TRBV7-2 and J usage is TRBJ1-2, with D possibly being TRBD1 (6 bases). Trimming removed 5 bases at V and 2 bases at J, with 9 bases between. The CDR3 extends over 13 amino acids. Germline V lookup: CDR1 SGHTA, CDR2 FQGNSA.